The T cell receptor (beta chain) described here comes from a study of cytomegalovirus exposure and HLA in healthy donors. The germline V gene has CDR1 MGHRA and CDR2 YSYEKL. Trimming removed 4 bases from V and 2 bases from J, with 15 bases in between. This CDR3 is built from 15 residues. Use of 60 Vbeta and 13 Jbeta primers characterized the PCR. TCRdb keeps only in-frame clones here, not all; method: immunoSEQ multiplex PCR. The repertoire holds under 200,000 clones, with around 68% as singletons. Findings and caveats of the study: Most CMV-associated TCR beta chains were later found to appear HLA-restricted. The study recorded about 150 TCR beta chains that were cytomegalovirus-associated. Common viral pathogens seemed to be connected with several of the most significant clusters, according to a later analysis.

With regard to this clone: Its antigen is undetermined.

The genes are TRBV4-1 and TRBJ2-7; a possible D gene is TRBD1 (5 bases). The sequence derives from a woman aged 35 to 49 in good health and CMV-seropositive. The sequenced sample was PBMCs. DNA for the CDR3: TGCGCCAGCAGCCCTGACAGTTCTCGCACCTACGAGCAGTACTTC. Its protein product is CASSPDSSRTYEQYF.